The clone carrying this T cell receptor beta chain has just a few counts. What it binds is not known. A UMI-containing oligonucleotide was joined by 3' ligation to the TCR cDNA template. Whole-blood samples were 2 to 3 ml of peripheral blood from healthy adult volunteers. Cells were not sorted; total RNA input targeted roughly 1 to 1000 ng. This sample was included in a study of naive and memory T cell subsets. General study points: TCR transcript changes with activation or differentiation may affect this RNA method.

The V end was cut by 1 base, the J end by 2 bases, with 6 bases between. The CDR3 has 13 residues. Germline V lookup: CDR1 MGHRA, CDR2 YSYEKL. Four PCR rounds used nested alpha and beta constant region primers plus the SP2 primer. Reverse transcription of blood and skin TCR RNA was primed at alpha and beta constant regions. TCRdb reanalysed the 5' RACE reads using MiXCR and keeps one entry per CDR3 protein. The table records roughly 60,000 distinct CDR3 sequences, 8% of them present only once. The chain joins TRBV4-1 to TRBJ2-7; no reliable D call. The receptor was derived from a female donor in good health. CDR3 DNA: TGCGCCAGCAGCCAAGCCCTCCCCTACGAGCAGTACTTC. Its translation is CASSQALPYEQYF.